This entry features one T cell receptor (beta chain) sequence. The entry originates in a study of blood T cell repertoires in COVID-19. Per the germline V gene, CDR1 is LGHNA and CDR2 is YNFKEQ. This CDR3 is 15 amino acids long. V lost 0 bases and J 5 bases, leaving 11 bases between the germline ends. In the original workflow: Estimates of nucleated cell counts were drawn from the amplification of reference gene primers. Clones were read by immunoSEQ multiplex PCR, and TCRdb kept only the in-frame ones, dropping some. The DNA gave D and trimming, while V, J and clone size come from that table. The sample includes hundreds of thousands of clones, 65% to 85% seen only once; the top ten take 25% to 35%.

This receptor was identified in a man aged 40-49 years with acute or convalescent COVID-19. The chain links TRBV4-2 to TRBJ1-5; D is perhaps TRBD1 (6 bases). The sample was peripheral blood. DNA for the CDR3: TGTGCCAGCAGCCAAGAAAGGGGGGGGCATCAGCCCCAGCATTTT. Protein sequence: CASSQERGGHQPQHF.